The 31 T cell receptor beta chains reported below all come from one sample, sequenced in a study of CD8 T cells in Susac syndrome. RNA was extracted with the RNeasy kit, and a quantity of roughly 0.5 to 1 ug was reverse transcribed using random hexamers. TCRdb analysed the immunoSEQ multiplex PCR reads with MiXCR anew, one entry per CDR3 protein. The sample has a few hundred thousand distinct CDR3 sequences, approximately 85% seen once. Sequenced material: CD8+ T cells from PBMCs. Receptors were obtained from a human donor with multiple sclerosis.

The chain uses TRBV5-5 and TRBJ2-5; tentatively, D is TRBD1 or TRBD2 (5 bases each). V lost 2 bases, J lost 5 bases, and 16 bases lay in between. Germline CDR1 is SGHKS and CDR2 is YYEKEE (reference sequence). There are 15 residues in the CDR3. The CDR3 nucleotides read TGTGCCAGCAGCTTAGCCGGGACCCAGGGCGAGACCCAGTACTTC. This codes for CASSLAGTQGETQYF.

This clonotype was picked up one time. This sequence joins TRBV12-3 or TRBV12-4 and TRBJ2-1; TRBD2 matches 8 bases. Germline trimming cut 4 bases from V and 5 bases from J; bases unmatched to any gene: 4. The CDR3 loop spans 14 amino acids. The CDR3: CASSSAGAHNEQFF. CDR3 nucleotide sequence: TGTGCCAGCAGTTCAGCGGGAGCCCACAATGAGCAGTTCTTC.

This clonotype was detected once. This chain uses TRBV5-1 with TRBJ2-5; the match to TRBD2 covers 11 bases. Germline values: CDR1 SGHRS, CDR2 YFSETQ. V shed 4 bases and J 5 bases; nucleotides not matched to a gene: 7. The CDR3 spans 15 residues. CDR3 residues: CASSGSSGRGETQYF. As DNA, the CDR3 is TGCGCCAGCAGCGGGAGTAGCGGGAGGGGCGAGACCCAGTACTTC.

J is TRBJ1-2 and V is TRBV29-1; no firm D call. The CDR3 has 14 amino acids. Trimming pared 3 bases from V and 1 base from J, leaving 12 bases between. Germline CDR1 and CDR2: SQVTM and ANQGSEA. Here the CDR3 DNA reads TGCAGCGTTGATGCCTCAGGATTTAACTATGGCTACACCTTC. Encoded protein: CSVDASGFNYGYTF.

The rearrangement links TRBV4-3 to TRBJ2-7; D gene unclear. Deletions cut 0 bases from V and 1 base from J, with 10 bases between. The CDR3 loop spans 15 amino acids. Germline CDR1 and CDR2: LGHNA and YSLEER. Here the CDR3 DNA reads TGCGCCAGCAGCCAAGATGGAGACGGATCCTACGAGCAGTACTTC. It yields the protein CASSQDGDGSYEQYF.

This chain links TRBV6-5 with TRBJ1-2; 7 bases map to TRBD1. The V gene's germline CDR1 is MNHEY and CDR2 SVGAGI. V dropped 6 bases and J dropped 4; count of bases not matched to a gene: 8. This CDR3 is 14 amino acids long. The CDR3 region has the DNA TGTGCCAGCAGCCACGAGGGGGCTGCCTATGGCTACACCTTC. It codes for CASSHEGAAYGYTF.

The V and J genes are TRBV28 and TRBJ2-1; D is perhaps TRBD1 (6 bases). This CDR3 has 14 residues. CDR1 and CDR2 from the germline V gene are MDHEN and SYDVKM. V was shortened by 2 bases and J by 8 bases, with 13 bases between the two germline ends. This CDR3 reads CASSLLGGSYEQFF. The CDR3 DNA is TGTGCCAGCAGTTTACTTGGGGGCAGCTATGAGCAGTTCTTC.

The rearrangement joins TRBV7-2 to TRBJ2-3; 7 nucleotides agree with TRBD2. This CDR3 region has 17 residues. Per the germline V gene, CDR1 is SGHTA and CDR2 is FQGNSA. The trim removed 5 bases at V and 2 bases at J, leaving 13 bases unmatched. CDR3 sequence (DNA): TGTGCCAGCAGCACGGGGCGGGAGTCAGGATACACAGATACGCAGTATTTT. Translated: CASSTGRESGYTDTQYF. Together with reference TRBV7-2 and TRBJ2-3, the CDR3 gives the full variable domain: GAGVSQSPSNKVTEKGKDVELRCDPISGHTALYWYRQSLGQGLEFLIYFQGNSAPDKSGLPSDRFSAERTGGSVSTLTIQRTQQEDSAVYLCASSTGRESGYTDTQYFGPGTRLTVL.

This chain links TRBV29-1 with TRBJ2-7, with TRBD2 matching 10 bases. This CDR3 comprises 13 residues. Germline CDR1 is SQVTM and CDR2 is ANQGSEA. The J segment lost 2 bases and the V segment lost 6 bases, leaving 4 bases of the junction unmatched. The CDR3 sequence is CSVGTSVTYEQYF. The CDR3 nucleotides are TGCAGCGTCGGGACTAGCGTAACCTACGAGCAGTACTTC.

In this sample, this clonotype turned up a few times. The chain has TRBV6-2 or TRBV6-3 and TRBJ1-1, with D unclear. Trimming took 11 bases from V and 5 from J, leaving 21 bases between them. Germline values: CDR1 MNHEY, CDR2 SVGEGT. This CDR3 has 14 amino acids. In DNA form, the CDR3 reads TGTGCCGCCGATATTCGCCTCGGAGGGACTGAAGCTTTCTTT. This sequence encodes CAADIRLGGTEAFF.

V gene TRBV7-9 combines with J gene TRBJ2-7; D unresolved. The CDR3 has 12 residues. Trimming took 6 bases from V and 3 from J, leaving 9 bases between them. From germline, CDR1 is SEHNR and CDR2 FQNEAQ (reference sequence). The CDR3 DNA reads as TGTGCCAGCAGTCCTGAGTACTACGAGCAGTACTTC. This sequence encodes CASSPEYYEQYF.

This clonotype came up once. The genes are TRBV6-2 or TRBV6-3 and TRBJ2-7; D is perhaps TRBD1 or TRBD2 (5 bases each). The CDR3 length is 18 residues. Germline-derived CDR1 and CDR2 are MNHEY and SVGEGT. Trimming cost V 0 bases and J 2 bases, with 20 bases left between them. CDR3 in amino acids: CASSYSNPGTSRPYEQYF. In DNA, the CDR3 is TGTGCCAGCAGTTACTCGAACCCCGGGACCTCACGCCCCTACGAGCAGTACTTC.

The chain couples TRBV7-9 to TRBJ2-3; TRBD2 is a possible D gene (6 bases). Trimming shortened V by 5 bases and J by 0 bases, and 18 bases separated the two germline ends. The length of the CDR3 is 17 residues. The V gene's germline CDR1 is SEHNR and CDR2 FQNEAQ (reference sequence). The CDR3 DNA follows: TGTGCCAGCAGCCCCCCCGGGGTTGGGACTAGCACAGATACGCAGTATTTT. Translated, it gives CASSPPGVGTSTDTQYF.

V usage is TRBV7-9 and J usage is TRBJ2-3, with a tentative D call TRBD1 (6 bases). The CDR3 totals 14 residues. Looked up from germline, CDR1 is SEHNR and CDR2 is FQNEAQ (reference sequence). Deletions cut 5 bases from V and 2 bases from J, with 11 bases between. CDR3 residues: CASSPDSATDTQYF. In nucleotides, the CDR3 is TGTGCCAGCAGCCCGGACAGTGCCACAGATACGCAGTATTTT.

The rearrangement joins TRBV6-2 or TRBV6-3 to TRBJ1-5; 9 positions match TRBD1. Germline V gene data show CDR1 as MNHEY and CDR2 as SVGEGT. V lost 7 bases, J lost 2 bases, and 12 bases stayed unmatched. This CDR3 spans 17 amino acids. In DNA form, the CDR3 reads TGTGCCAGCACCGGACAGGGGCCCCATTTCGGCAATCAGCCCCAGCATTTT. Translating it yields CASTGQGPHFGNQPQHF.

The genes are TRBV29-1 and TRBJ2-1, with 8 bases fitting TRBD2. Germline-derived CDR1 and CDR2 are SQVTM and ANQGSEA. V lost 0 bases and J lost 5; bases outside the gene matches: 6. The CDR3 runs to 15 residues. CDR3 sequence: CSVEDQAGEDNEQFF. CDR3 nucleotide sequence: TGCAGCGTTGAAGATCAAGCGGGAGAGGACAATGAGCAGTTCTTC.

The chain joins TRBV12-3 or TRBV12-4 to TRBJ2-5; no reliable D call. Trimming stripped 4 bases from V and 1 base from J, with 7 bases between. CDR3 length: 13 residues. The CDR3 bases are TGTGCCAGCAGTTACGTGGCCCAAGAGACCCAGTACTTC. Its protein is CASSYVAQETQYF.

In its sample, this clonotype was seen many times. This chain joins TRBV5-1 and TRBJ2-1, with D possibly TRBD2 on 5 matching bases. CDR1 is SGHRS and CDR2 is YFSETQ in the germline V gene. CDR3 length equals 14 residues. Deletions cut 2 bases from V and 2 bases from J, with 8 bases between. The chain's CDR3 is CASSLSGAYNEQFF. The CDR3 DNA reads as TGCGCCAGCAGCTTAAGCGGAGCCTACAATGAGCAGTTCTTC.

The chain employs TRBV10-3 and TRBJ1-3; 9 nucleotides line up with TRBD1. Unmatched junction bases numbered 8, after V lost 4 bases and J lost 1 base. There are 17 residues in the CDR3. Germline V gene data show CDR1 as ENHRY and CDR2 as SYGVKD. Here the CDR3 reads CAISGGDRALSGNTIYF. The CDR3 DNA reads as TGTGCCATCAGTGGGGGGGACAGGGCCCTTTCTGGAAACACCATATATTTT.

This chain joins TRBV29-1 and TRBJ2-1, with D perhaps matching TRBD2 (6 bases). V was trimmed by 8 bases and J by 3 bases, leaving 11 bases between them. Germline CDR1 and CDR2: SQVTM and ANQGSEA. The CDR3 consists of 12 residues. CDR3 DNA: TGCAGCTGCGGGACTCACTACAATGAGCAGTTCTTC. This codes for CSCGTHYNEQFF.

The count of this clonotype is one. V and J are TRBV6-5 and TRBJ2-1; D may correspond to TRBD1 or TRBD2 (5 bases each). Trimming took off 2 bases at V and 6 bases at J, with 23 bases between the two ends. Germline-derived CDR1 and CDR2 are MNHEY and SVGAGI. There are 18 residues in the CDR3. CDR3 region: CASSYTASSGLVGNEQFF. The CDR3 DNA sequence: TGTGCCAGCAGTTACACTGCATCCTCGGGGCTAGTCGGCAATGAGCAGTTCTTC.

The chain couples TRBV7-9 to TRBJ1-3; D call uncertain. The length of the CDR3 is 11 residues. Deletions cut 7 bases from V and 9 bases from J, with 10 bases between. Germline CDR1 is SEHNR and CDR2 is FQNEAQ (reference sequence). The CDR3 protein is CASIGMGTIYF. The CDR3 coding sequence is TGTGCCAGCATCGGTATGGGCACCATATATTTT.

The chain is built from TRBV4-2 and TRBJ1-1; D not resolved. V lost 1 base, J lost 0 bases, and 9 bases lay in between. CDR3 length equals 15 residues. Per the germline V gene, CDR1 is LGHNA and CDR2 is YNFKEQ. CDR3 sequence reads: CASSQVGQLNTEAFF. The CDR3 DNA reads TGTGCCAGCAGCCAAGTAGGGCAGCTGAACACTGAAGCTTTCTTT.

The V and J genes are TRBV6-2 or TRBV6-3 and TRBJ2-3; no definite D call. Germline values: CDR1 MNHEY, CDR2 SVGEGT. V gave up 7 bases and J gave up 6 bases, with 8 bases separating them. The CDR3 is made up of 11 amino acids. Here the CDR3 reads CASTLWDTQYF. For the CDR3, the DNA is TGTGCCAGCACTCTGTGGGATACGCAGTATTTT.

This sequence joins TRBV28 and TRBJ2-3; no clear D gene. V lost 3 bases and J 2 bases, leaving 9 bases between the germline ends. The CDR3 loop spans 14 amino acids. From germline, CDR1 is MDHEN and CDR2 SYDVKM. The CDR3 reads CASSFGSSTDTQYF. In DNA, the CDR3 is TGTGCCAGCAGTTTTGGATCCTCCACAGATACGCAGTATTTT.

This clonotype was detected a few times. The V and J genes are TRBV29-1 and TRBJ2-7, with TRBD2 matching over 9 bases. Trimming took 3 bases from V and 4 from J; bases not matched to a gene: 16. Germline-derived CDR1 and CDR2 are SQVTM and ANQGSEA. The CDR3 consists of 17 residues. CDR3 in DNA: TGCAGCGTTGAGCTACGTAGCGGGAGCGTTGGAGGTTACGAGCAGTACTTC. It encodes CSVELRSGSVGGYEQYF.

The chain joins TRBV19 to TRBJ2-7, with D uncertain. CDR3 length: 15 residues. Germline V gene sequence: CDR1 LNHDA, CDR2 SQIVND (reference sequence). The V gene lost 5 bases and the J gene lost 3 bases, with 17 bases spanning the gap. CDR3 region: CASSSLEGLNYEQYF. In DNA, the CDR3 is TGTGCCAGTAGTTCCCTCGAAGGATTAAACTACGAGCAGTACTTC.

This chain links TRBV9 with TRBJ2-1, with 8 nucleotides matching TRBD2. The CDR3 totals 13 residues. Germline V CDR1 and CDR2: SGDLS, YYNGEE. J was trimmed by 9 bases and V by 0 bases; bases with no gene match: 2. CDR3: CASSVDTSGEQFF. For the CDR3, the DNA is TGTGCCAGCAGCGTAGACACTAGCGGTGAGCAGTTCTTC.

The V call is TRBV20-1, the J call TRBJ2-1; 16 nucleotides agree with TRBD2. Germline CDR1 DFQATT, CDR2 SNEGSKA (reference sequence). The CDR3 length is 14 residues. The ends lost 7 bases at V and 7 bases at J; junction bases unmatched: 4. CDR3 sequence: CSVGTSGRANEQFF. The DNA of the CDR3 is TGCAGTGTAGGGACTAGCGGGAGGGCGAATGAGCAGTTCTTC.

The chain joins TRBV6-5 to TRBJ2-7, with 9 bases identical to TRBD1. The CDR3 has 15 amino acids. Per the germline V gene, CDR1 is MNHEY and CDR2 is SVGAGI. V lost 3 bases to trimming and J lost 3 bases; unmatched junction nucleotides: 6. CDR3 amino acids: CASSYTPGQGYEQYF. CDR3 DNA sequence: TGTGCCAGCAGTTATACACCGGGACAGGGCTACGAGCAGTACTTC.

The genes are TRBV19 and TRBJ2-3; D ambiguous. The CDR3 sequence is 13 residues long. Per the germline V gene, CDR1 is LNHDA and CDR2 is SQIVND (reference sequence). Trimming removed 5 bases from V and 6 bases from J, with 12 bases in between. The CDR3 bases are TGTGCCAGTAGTTCCCGACCCGTGGATACGCAGTATTTT. It encodes CASSSRPVDTQYF.